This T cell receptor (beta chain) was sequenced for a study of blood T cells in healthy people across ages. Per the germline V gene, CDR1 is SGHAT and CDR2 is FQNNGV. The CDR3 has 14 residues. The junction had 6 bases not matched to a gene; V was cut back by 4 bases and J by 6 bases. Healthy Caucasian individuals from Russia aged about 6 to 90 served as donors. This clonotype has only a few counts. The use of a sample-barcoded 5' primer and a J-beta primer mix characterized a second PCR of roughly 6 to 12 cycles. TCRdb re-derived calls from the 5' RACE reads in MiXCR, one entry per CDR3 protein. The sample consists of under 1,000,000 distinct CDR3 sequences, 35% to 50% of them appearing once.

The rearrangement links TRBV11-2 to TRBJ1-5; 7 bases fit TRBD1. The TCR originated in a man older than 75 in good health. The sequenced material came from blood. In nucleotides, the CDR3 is TGTGCCAGCAGCTCGACAGGGTCGGGTCAGCCCCAGCATTTT. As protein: CASSSTGSGQPQHF.